This T cell receptor beta chain originates from a study of CDR3 diversity in severe acne. The J segment lost 3 bases and the V segment lost 6 bases, leaving 11 bases of the junction unmatched. This CDR3 contains 16 residues. Germline lookup yields CDR1 MNHNY and CDR2 SVGAGI (reference sequence). Via MiXCR, TCRdb re-called the PCR reads, giving one row per CDR3 protein. The table lists tens of thousands of distinct CDR3 sequences, around 49% of them singletons. The chain carries TRBV6-6 and TRBJ2-5, with TRBD1 matching 9 bases. This TCR derives from a male donor in good health, without acne. Sequenced sample: blood. This CDR3 is CASSLRTGTGKETQYF. CDR3 coding DNA: TGTGCCAGCAGCCTAAGGACCGGGACAGGGAAAGAGACCCAGTACTTC.